Included here is one T cell receptor (beta chain) sequence, with context. The sample belongs to a study of blood T cell repertoires in COVID-19. Study-wide background: In each case, the material was cDNA or gDNA derived from T cells, B-cell-depleted T cells, or PBMCs.

Methods used by the authors: Using reference gene primer amplification, nucleated cell counts were estimated. Libraries were prepared by immunoSEQ multiplex PCR; TCRdb keeps only in-frame clonotypes and omits some of them. The DNA was the basis for D and trimming; V, J and clone size are from that table. Here the sample spans approximately 150,000 clones, 80% to 90% being singletons. The CDR3 contains 12 residues. Germline CDR1 reads LNHNV; CDR2 reads YYDKDF (reference sequence). Germline trimming cut 9 bases from V and 6 bases from J; bases unmatched to any gene: 6. The receptor was derived from a woman of 80 years or more with acute or convalescent COVID-19. The chain carries TRBV15 and TRBJ2-7, with 9 positions matching TRBD1. The sequencing sample was made of peripheral blood. The chain's CDR3 is CATSGTGIEQYF. The CDR3, as DNA: TGTGCCACTTCCGGGACAGGGATCGAGCAGTACTTC.